The clone carrying this T cell receptor beta chain has a count of ten or more. This specimen comes from a study of T cells in Graves' hyperthyroidism and ophthalmopathy. There were TCR beta CDR3 regions amplified from RNA transcripts. HTBI primers were employed in a first-round RT-PCR of the TCR CDR3. TCRdb re-derived calls from the multiplex PCR reads in MiXCR, one entry per CDR3 protein. The repertoire consists of more than 500,000 distinct CDR3 sequences, with about 16% occurring once and the leading ten covering about 31%. Per the germline V gene, CDR1 is KGHSH and CDR2 is LQKENI. Trimming removed 4 bases at V and 0 bases at J, with 15 bases between. The CDR3 contains 16 residues.

J is TRBJ1-2 and V is TRBV18; D is uncertain. This receptor was obtained from a woman aged 30 to 39 with Graves' ophthalmopathy. Sequencing used blood. In DNA, the CDR3 is TGTGCCAGCTCACTGGGATTGGGCCGGACTAACTATGGCTACACCTTC. It yields the protein CASSLGLGRTNYGYTF.